The 29 T cell receptor beta chains presented below share a single source sample, sequenced in a study of T-cell memory formation after mild COVID-19. In TCRdb, the 5' RACE reads were re-called with MiXCR into one record per CDR3 protein. This table has about 110,000 distinct CDR3 sequences, 17% appearing once. Input material: PBMCs or a T cell subset sorted from them (not recorded which). These receptors were collected from an adult woman who had mild COVID-19 (a few samples of this study predate the infection). Cell type and time point are not known.

The CDR3 here is CASNMTPLPYNEQFF. CDR3 in DNA: TGTGCCAGCAACATGACACCGCTGCCTTACAATGAGCAGTTCTTC. The gene calls are TRBV6-2 or TRBV6-3 and TRBJ2-1; D is undetermined. The CDR3 covers 15 residues. V was pared by 7 bases and J by 4 bases, with 17 bases between. Germline loops: CDR1 MNHEY, CDR2 SVGEGT.

This clonotype has a handful of counts. The chain employs TRBV4-1 and TRBJ1-1; TRBD1 matches 7 bases. The length of the CDR3 is 15 residues. V was clipped by 1 base and J by 4 bases; unmatched bases: 6. Germline CDR1 is MGHRA and CDR2 is YSYEKL. As DNA, the CDR3 is TGCGCCAGCAGCCAAGCGCACAGGGGAGGCACTGAAGCTTTCTTT. Translating it yields CASSQAHRGGTEAFF.

This clonotype showed up just a few times. This chain joins TRBV7-2 and TRBJ1-1; D is undetermined. V lost 2 bases and J lost 1, with 5 bases in between. CDR3 size: 13 residues. CDR1 is SGHTA, CDR2 FQGNSA, per germline. This CDR3 reads CASSLLENTEAFF. The CDR3 nucleotides are TGTGCCAGCAGCTTATTGGAGAACACTGAAGCTTTCTTT.

This clonotype was counted only a few times. The chain links TRBV28 to TRBJ1-6, with TRBD1 as a possible D gene (6 bases). V lost 4 bases to trimming and J lost 6 bases, with 16 bases between them. The CDR3 loop spans 16 amino acids. Germline CDR1 MDHEN, CDR2 SYDVKM. The CDR3 reads CASSSGDFGLNSPLHF. CDR3 DNA sequence: TGTGCCAGCAGTTCAGGGGACTTCGGCCTTAATTCACCCCTCCACTTT.

This clonotype was seen at least ten times. The rearrangement joins TRBV5-6 to TRBJ2-7, with D maybe TRBD2 (6 bases). The CDR3 spans 16 residues. Germline loops: CDR1 SGHDT, CDR2 YYEEEE. V lost 0 bases to trimming and J lost 0 bases, with 13 bases between them. The CDR3 region has the DNA TGTGCCAGCAGCTTGGCCGGAGGGGAGATCTCCTACGAGCAGTACTTC. Translating it yields CASSLAGGEISYEQYF.

This clonotype was recorded at least ten times. The V and J genes are TRBV12-3 or TRBV12-4 and TRBJ2-5, with TRBD2 identical over 7 bases. V gave up 5 bases and J gave up 5 bases; unmatched junction bases: 14. The CDR3 spans 16 residues. CDR3 region: CASSRKTSLLWETQYF. As DNA, the CDR3 is TGTGCCAGCAGTCGTAAGACTAGCCTGCTTTGGGAGACCCAGTACTTC.

This clonotype showed up just a few times. This rearrangement joins TRBV7-9 to TRBJ2-3; tentative D call: TRBD1 (6 bases). Germline-derived CDR1 and CDR2 are SEHNR and FQNEAQ (reference sequence). The CDR3 runs 14 residues. V was trimmed by 4 bases and J by 6 bases, leaving 14 bases between them. CDR3 bases: TGTGCCAGCAGCTCTGGGAGACAGGATGATACGCAGTATTTT. Protein sequence: CASSSGRQDDTQYF.

A few counts support this clonotype. The chain combines TRBV12-3 or TRBV12-4 with TRBJ1-1, with 8 bases that match TRBD1. The CDR3 sequence is 16 residues long. Germline trimming cut 0 bases from V and 3 bases from J; bases unmatched to any gene: 6. The CDR3 region is CASSLADKTGDTEAFF. Written as DNA, the CDR3 is TGTGCCAGCAGTTTAGCCGATAAGACAGGGGACACTGAAGCTTTCTTT.

The CDR3 nucleotides read TGCAGTGCTAGATCGGGACTAGCGGGAGCCAATGAGCAGTTCTTC. This sequence encodes CSARSGLAGANEQFF. The V and J genes are TRBV20-1 and TRBJ2-1; 14 bases map to TRBD2. V was clipped by 2 bases and J by 6 bases; unmatched bases: 3. Germline V gene sequence: CDR1 DFQATT, CDR2 SNEGSKA (reference sequence). The CDR3 consists of 15 residues.

V usage is TRBV4-1 and J usage is TRBJ2-7; D is perhaps TRBD2 (6 bases). Between the trimmed V and J ends, which lost 3 bases and 4 bases, there was a span of 13 bases. The germline V gene has CDR1 MGHRA and CDR2 YSYEKL. The CDR3 loop spans 14 amino acids. The CDR3 coding sequence is TGCGCCAGCAGCCAGGGACTCCGGCCTTACGAGCAGTACTTC. Encoded protein: CASSQGLRPYEQYF.

This clonotype was counted a few times. The chain recombines TRBV12-3 or TRBV12-4 with TRBJ1-1; no clear D gene. The CDR3 loop spans 12 amino acids. Trimming removed 6 bases at V and 3 bases at J, with 8 bases between. This CDR3 reads CASSYYDTEAFF. Here the CDR3 DNA reads TGTGCCAGCAGCTACTACGACACTGAAGCTTTCTTT.

The sample holds many counts of this clonotype. The gene calls are TRBV6-5 and TRBJ2-1; a possible D gene is TRBD1 (6 bases). The ends were cut back, 7 bases at V and 5 bases at J, with 15 bases in the middle. CDR1 and CDR2 from the germline V gene are MNHEY and SVGAGI. There are 14 residues in the CDR3. The CDR3 loop is CASKVQGWHNEQFF. CDR3 in DNA: TGTGCCAGCAAAGTCCAGGGGTGGCACAATGAGCAGTTCTTC.

The chain recombines TRBV7-2 with TRBJ2-1; TRBD2 agrees at 10 bases. CDR1 and CDR2 from the germline V gene are SGHTA and FQGNSA. Trimming at V came to 2 bases and at J to 3 bases, leaving 7 bases not matched to a gene. CDR3 length equals 17 residues. CDR3 sequence reads: CASSLWSSGGHYNEQFF. CDR3 DNA sequence: TGTGCCAGCAGCTTATGGTCTAGCGGGGGCCACTACAATGAGCAGTTCTTC.

This clonotype was observed a few times. The V call is TRBV5-5, the J call TRBJ1-2; D might be TRBD1 (6 bases). Germline loops: CDR1 SGHKS, CDR2 YYEKEE (reference sequence). Trimming pared 5 bases from V and 8 bases from J, leaving 25 bases between. This CDR3 spans 16 amino acids. DNA of the CDR3: TGTGCCAGCAGGCGGGACACGGGCACGAAGTTTGAGGGCTACACCTTC. This sequence encodes CASRRDTGTKFEGYTF.

The chain recombines TRBV7-9 with TRBJ2-3; D may correspond to TRBD1 or TRBD2 (7 bases each). This CDR3 contains 15 residues. Germline V gives CDR1 SEHNR, CDR2 FQNEAQ (reference sequence). The V end was cut by 5 bases, the J end by 3 bases, with 15 bases between. CDR3 protein: CASSLDREGTDTQYF. Written as DNA, the CDR3 is TGTGCCAGCAGCCTCGACAGGGAGGGGACAGATACGCAGTATTTT.

The rearrangement uses TRBV4-1 and TRBJ2-1, with TRBD2 identical over 11 bases. The germline V gene encodes CDR1 MGHRA and CDR2 YSYEKL. CDR3 length: 16 residues. Germline trimming cut 4 bases from V and 4 bases from J; bases unmatched to any gene: 6. CDR3 DNA sequence: TGCGCCAGCAGCCCGGAGGGACTAGCGGCATACAATGAGCAGTTCTTC. Amino acid sequence: CASSPEGLAAYNEQFF.

The J gene is TRBJ2-3, the V gene TRBV7-9; 11 nucleotides match TRBD2. CDR3 length: 16 residues. J was trimmed by 4 bases and V by 5 bases; bases with no gene match: 8. CDR1 and CDR2 (germline): SEHNR, FQNEAQ (reference sequence). The CDR3 coding sequence is TGTGCCAGCAGCGGCGGACTAGCGGGTGTGGCAGATACGCAGTATTTT. Residues: CASSGGLAGVADTQYF.

This clonotype appeared a few times. This chain links TRBV4-1 with TRBJ1-3; possibly TRBD1 for D (5 bases). The CDR3 has 18 amino acids. Germline loops: CDR1 MGHRA, CDR2 YSYEKL. The V gene lost 3 bases and the J gene lost 1 base, with 19 bases spanning the gap. The CDR3 loop reads CASSQYSGREDSGNTIYF. The CDR3 DNA follows: TGCGCCAGCAGCCAGTATTCGGGCAGGGAGGATTCTGGAAACACCATATATTTT.

The chain links TRBV20-1 to TRBJ2-2, with TRBD2 matching 13 bases. In germline, CDR1 is DFQATT, CDR2 SNEGSKA (reference sequence). The CDR3 is 17 residues long. The V segment lost 0 bases and the J segment 5 bases; nucleotides outside the gene matches: 6. CDR3 sequence reads: CSARDEGLAGATGELFF. The CDR3 coding sequence is TGCAGTGCTAGAGATGAAGGACTAGCGGGAGCAACCGGGGAGCTGTTTTTT.

This chain connects TRBV12-3 or TRBV12-4 to TRBJ2-7; weak D call: TRBD1 (6 bases). The V gene lost 6 bases and the J gene lost 3 bases, with 12 bases spanning the gap. The CDR3 covers 13 residues. CDR3 sequence: CASSLDSFYEQYF. The CDR3 DNA sequence: TGTGCCAGCAGCCTGGACAGCTTCTACGAGCAGTACTTC.

This rearrangement joins TRBV5-6 to TRBJ2-7, with D possibly TRBD1 on 7 matching bases. This CDR3 region has 12 residues. V shed 4 bases and J shed 6 bases, with 11 bases lying between them. CDR1 is SGHDT, CDR2 YYEEEE, per germline. The CDR3 sequence: CASSQGGGEQYF. DNA of the CDR3: TGTGCCAGCAGCCAGGGGGGTGGCGAGCAGTACTTC.

This chain uses TRBV5-1 with TRBJ2-3, with 7 bases fitting TRBD2. This CDR3 has 16 residues. From germline, CDR1 is SGHRS and CDR2 YFSETQ. Germline trimming cut 2 bases from V and 1 base from J; bases unmatched to any gene: 7. CDR3 in DNA: TGCGCCAGCAGCTTCTATCAGGGAGGGCGCACAGATACGCAGTATTTT. Translating gives CASSFYQGGRTDTQYF.

The chain has TRBV9 and TRBJ1-3; D is unclear. The CDR3 contains 15 residues. Germline CDR1 SGDLS, CDR2 YYNGEE. V was trimmed by 2 bases and J by 2 bases, leaving 11 bases between them. The CDR3 here is CASSVEPGAGNTIYF. CDR3 sequence (DNA): TGTGCCAGCAGCGTGGAGCCCGGGGCTGGAAACACCATATATTTT.

The chain employs TRBV20-1 and TRBJ1-1; TRBD1 is a possible D gene (5 bases). Germline CDR1 is DFQATT and CDR2 is SNEGSKA (reference sequence). The V gene lost 0 bases and the J gene lost 0 bases, with 11 bases spanning the gap. CDR3 size: 15 residues. CDR3 coding DNA: TGCAGTGCTAGAGATCGGGGCAGGGTGAACACTGAAGCTTTCTTT. As protein: CSARDRGRVNTEAFF.

This clonotype turned up a few times. The rearrangement uses TRBV4-1 and TRBJ1-5; D unclear. CDR1 and CDR2 from the germline V gene are MGHRA and YSYEKL. Trimming removed 0 bases at V and 5 bases at J, with 8 bases between. The CDR3 covers 14 residues. CDR3 region: CASSQDNDDQPQHF. The CDR3 nucleotides read TGCGCCAGCAGCCAAGACAATGACGATCAGCCCCAGCATTTT.

The CDR3 nucleotides are TGTGCCAGCAGTTCCGGTACGGGGGGATCACCCTTAGCTTTCTTT. It codes for CASSSGTGGSPLAFF. The V gene is TRBV9, the J gene TRBJ1-1, with D perhaps TRBD1 (5 bases). The V gene lost 5 bases and the J gene lost 10 bases, with 24 bases spanning the gap. Germline V gene lookup returns CDR1 SGDLS and CDR2 YYNGEE. The CDR3 is 15 amino acids. The full variable domain, completed using reference TRBV9 and TRBJ1-1, is DSGVTQTPKHLITATGQRVTLRCSPRSGDLSVYWYQQSLDQGLQFLIQYYNGEERAKGNILERFSAQQFPDLHSELNLSSLELGDSALYFCASSSGTGGSPLAFFGQGTRLTVV.

The J gene is TRBJ2-3, the V gene TRBV30; TRBD2 matches 12 bases. Trimming at V came to 2 bases and at J to 6 bases, leaving 9 bases not matched to a gene. Germline V gene lookup returns CDR1 GTSNPN and CDR2 SVGIG (reference sequence). The CDR3 loop spans 16 amino acids. As DNA, the CDR3 is TGTGCCTGGAGTCGCCTAGCGGGGGGGCCAGCCGATACGCAGTATTTT. Protein product: CAWSRLAGGPADTQYF.

The gene calls are TRBV15 and TRBJ1-2, with 8 bases identical to TRBD1. Germline loops: CDR1 LNHNV, CDR2 YYDKDF (reference sequence). V trimming: 1 base; J trimming: 7 bases; junction bases outside the gene matches: 8. The CDR3 extends over 15 amino acids. CDR3 in amino acids: CATSRVRTGISGYTF. The CDR3 DNA follows: TGTGCCACCAGCAGAGTTCGGACAGGGATATCTGGCTACACCTTC.

This clonotype was picked up a small number of times. The chain has TRBV6-6 and TRBJ1-2, with TRBD1 identical over 8 bases. The CDR3 loop spans 15 amino acids. The V segment lost 0 bases and the J segment 6 bases; nucleotides outside the gene matches: 6. Looked up from germline, CDR1 is MNHNY and CDR2 is SVGAGI (reference sequence). CDR3 sequence reads: CASSYSALTGDGYTF. The CDR3 DNA is TGTGCCAGCAGTTACTCAGCCCTGACAGGGGATGGCTACACCTTC.